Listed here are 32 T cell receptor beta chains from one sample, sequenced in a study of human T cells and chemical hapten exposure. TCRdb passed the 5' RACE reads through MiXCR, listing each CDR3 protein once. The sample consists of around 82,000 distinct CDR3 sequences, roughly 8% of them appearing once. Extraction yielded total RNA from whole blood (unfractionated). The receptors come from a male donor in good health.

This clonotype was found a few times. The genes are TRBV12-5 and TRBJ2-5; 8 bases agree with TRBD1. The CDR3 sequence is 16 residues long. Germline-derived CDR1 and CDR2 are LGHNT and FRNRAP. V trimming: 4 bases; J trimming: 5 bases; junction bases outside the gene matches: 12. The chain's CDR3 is CASGSLATGGKETQYF. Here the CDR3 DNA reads TGTGCTAGTGGTTCCCTCGCCACAGGGGGAAAGGAGACCCAGTACTTC.

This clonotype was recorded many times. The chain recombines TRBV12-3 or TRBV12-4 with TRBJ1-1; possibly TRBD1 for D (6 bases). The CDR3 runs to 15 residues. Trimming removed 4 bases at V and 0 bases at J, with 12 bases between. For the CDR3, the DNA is TGTGCCAGCAGTTCAACAGGGCTGTTGAACACTGAAGCTTTCTTT. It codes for CASSSTGLLNTEAFF.

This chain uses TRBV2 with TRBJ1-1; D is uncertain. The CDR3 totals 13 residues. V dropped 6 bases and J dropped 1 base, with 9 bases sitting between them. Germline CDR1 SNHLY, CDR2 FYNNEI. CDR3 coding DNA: TGTGCCAGCAGGGCAAGGTGGAACACTGAAGCTTTCTTT. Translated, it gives CASRARWNTEAFF.

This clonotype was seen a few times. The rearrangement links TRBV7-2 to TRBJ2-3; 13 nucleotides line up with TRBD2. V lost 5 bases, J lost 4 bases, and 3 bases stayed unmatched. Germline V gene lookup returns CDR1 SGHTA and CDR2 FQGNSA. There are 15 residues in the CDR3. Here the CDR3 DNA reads TGTGCCAGCAGCCCCACTAGCGGGAGGGCAGATACGCAGTATTTT. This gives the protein CASSPTSGRADTQYF.

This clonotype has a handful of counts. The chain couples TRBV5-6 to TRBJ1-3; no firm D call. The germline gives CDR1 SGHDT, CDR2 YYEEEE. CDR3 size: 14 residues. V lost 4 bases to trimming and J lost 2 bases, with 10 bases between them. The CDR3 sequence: CASSQLAPGNTIYF. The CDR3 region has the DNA TGTGCCAGCAGCCAATTGGCCCCTGGAAACACCATATATTTT.

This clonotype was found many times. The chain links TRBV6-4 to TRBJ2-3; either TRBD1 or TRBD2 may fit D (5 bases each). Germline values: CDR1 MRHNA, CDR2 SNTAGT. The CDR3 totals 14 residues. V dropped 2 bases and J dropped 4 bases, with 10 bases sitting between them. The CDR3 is CASSDGGAADTQYF. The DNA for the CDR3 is TGTGCCAGCAGTGACGGGGGAGCGGCAGATACGCAGTATTTT.

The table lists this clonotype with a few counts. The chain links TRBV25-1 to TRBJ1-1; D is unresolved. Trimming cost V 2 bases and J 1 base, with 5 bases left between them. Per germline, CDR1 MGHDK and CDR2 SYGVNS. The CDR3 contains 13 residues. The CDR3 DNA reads TGTGCCAGCAGTGAAACTACGAACACTGAAGCTTTCTTT. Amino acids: CASSETTNTEAFF.

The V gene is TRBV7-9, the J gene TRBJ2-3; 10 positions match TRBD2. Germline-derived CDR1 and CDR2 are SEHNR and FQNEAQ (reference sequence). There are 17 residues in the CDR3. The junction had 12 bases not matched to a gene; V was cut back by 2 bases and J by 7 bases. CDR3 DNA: TGTGCCAGCAGCTTAATTCTAGCGGGGGAGCTTGAGCATACGCAGTATTTT. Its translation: CASSLILAGELEHTQYF.

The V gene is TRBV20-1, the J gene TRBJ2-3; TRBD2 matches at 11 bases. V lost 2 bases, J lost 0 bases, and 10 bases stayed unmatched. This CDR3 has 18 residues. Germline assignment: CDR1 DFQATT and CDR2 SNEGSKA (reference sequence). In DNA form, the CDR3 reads TGCAGTGCTAGAAGCTCTAGCGGGGGGTCCCTAAGCACAGATACGCAGTATTTT. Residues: CSARSSSGGSLSTDTQYF.

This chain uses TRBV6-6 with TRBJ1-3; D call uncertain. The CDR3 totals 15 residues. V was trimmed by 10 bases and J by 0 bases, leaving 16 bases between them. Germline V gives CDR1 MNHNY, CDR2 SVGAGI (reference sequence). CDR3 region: CATQDGPSSGNTIYF. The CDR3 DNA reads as TGTGCCACCCAGGACGGTCCGAGCTCTGGAAACACCATATATTTT.

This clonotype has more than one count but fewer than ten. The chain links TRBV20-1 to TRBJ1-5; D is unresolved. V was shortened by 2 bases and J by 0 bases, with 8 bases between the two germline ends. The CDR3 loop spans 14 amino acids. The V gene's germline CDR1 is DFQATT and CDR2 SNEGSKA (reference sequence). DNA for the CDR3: TGCAGTGCTAGATTCGTCGATAGCAATCAGCCCCAGCATTTT. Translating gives CSARFVDSNQPQHF.

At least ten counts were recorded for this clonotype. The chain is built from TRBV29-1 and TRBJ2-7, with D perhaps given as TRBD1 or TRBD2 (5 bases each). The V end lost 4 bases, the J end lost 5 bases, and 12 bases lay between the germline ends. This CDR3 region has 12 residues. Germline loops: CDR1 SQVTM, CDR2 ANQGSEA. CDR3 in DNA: TGCAGCGTTGGTGGGGACGCGGACGAGCAGTACTTC. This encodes CSVGGDADEQYF.

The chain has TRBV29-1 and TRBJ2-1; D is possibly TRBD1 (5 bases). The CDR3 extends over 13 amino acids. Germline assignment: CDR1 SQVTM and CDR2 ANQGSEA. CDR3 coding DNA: TGCAGTTCCCTGGGGCAGGCCGGCAATGAGCAGTTCTTC. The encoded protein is CSSLGQAGNEQFF.

This chain's CDR3 is CASSPSTGNQPQHF. The DNA for the CDR3 is TGTGCCAGCAGCCCGTCGACAGGAAATCAGCCCCAGCATTTT. This sequence joins TRBV9 and TRBJ1-5, with a weak D call TRBD1 (6 bases). The germline V gene has CDR1 SGDLS and CDR2 YYNGEE. The V gene lost 4 bases and the J gene lost 4 bases, with 12 bases spanning the gap. This CDR3 is built from 14 residues.

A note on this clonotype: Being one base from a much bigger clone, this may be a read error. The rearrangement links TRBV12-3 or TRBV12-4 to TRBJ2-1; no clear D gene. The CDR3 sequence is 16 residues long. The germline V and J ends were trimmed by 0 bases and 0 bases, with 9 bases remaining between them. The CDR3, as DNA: TGTGCCAGCAGTTTAGCGGATAGCCTCTCCTACAATGAGCAGTTCTTC. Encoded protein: CASSLADSLSYNEQFF.

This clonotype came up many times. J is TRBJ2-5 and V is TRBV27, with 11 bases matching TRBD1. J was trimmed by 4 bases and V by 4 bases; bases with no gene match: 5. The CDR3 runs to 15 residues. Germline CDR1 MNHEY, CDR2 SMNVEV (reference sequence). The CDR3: CASSSGTGGAETQYF. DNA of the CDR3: TGTGCCAGCAGTTCAGGGACAGGGGGGGCAGAGACCCAGTACTTC.

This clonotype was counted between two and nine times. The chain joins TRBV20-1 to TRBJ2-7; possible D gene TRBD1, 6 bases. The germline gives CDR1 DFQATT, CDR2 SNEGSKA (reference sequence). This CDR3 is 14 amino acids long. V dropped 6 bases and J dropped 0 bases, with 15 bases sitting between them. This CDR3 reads CSARGTESSYEQYF. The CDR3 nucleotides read TGCAGTGCAAGGGGGACCGAAAGCTCCTACGAGCAGTACTTC.

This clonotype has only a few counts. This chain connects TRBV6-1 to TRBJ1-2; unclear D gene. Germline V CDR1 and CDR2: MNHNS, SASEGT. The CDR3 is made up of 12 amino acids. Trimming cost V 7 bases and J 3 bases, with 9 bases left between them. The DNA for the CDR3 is TGTGCCAGCATGGCGGCGGACTATGGCTACACCTTC. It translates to CASMAADYGYTF.

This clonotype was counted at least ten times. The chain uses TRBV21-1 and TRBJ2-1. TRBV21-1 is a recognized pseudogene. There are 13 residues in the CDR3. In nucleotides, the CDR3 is TGTGCCAGCAGCGCGAGAGTGGTAAATGAGCAGTTCTTC. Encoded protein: CASSARVVNEQFF.

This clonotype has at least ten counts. The CDR3 is CASSLTKDGFYGYTF. DNA of the CDR3: TGTGCCAGCAGCTTGACCAAGGACGGCTTCTATGGCTACACCTTC. This chain uses TRBV11-2 with TRBJ1-2, with no clear D. The V and J ends lost 3 bases and 4 bases respectively, with 15 bases between them. The CDR3 totals 15 residues. Germline assignment: CDR1 SGHAT and CDR2 FQNNGV.

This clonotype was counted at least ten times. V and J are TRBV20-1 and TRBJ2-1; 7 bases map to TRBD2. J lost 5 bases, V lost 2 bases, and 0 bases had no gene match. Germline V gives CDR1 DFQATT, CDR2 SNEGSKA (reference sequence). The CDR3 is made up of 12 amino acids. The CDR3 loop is CSARLADNEQFF. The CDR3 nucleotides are TGCAGTGCTAGACTAGCGGACAATGAGCAGTTCTTC.

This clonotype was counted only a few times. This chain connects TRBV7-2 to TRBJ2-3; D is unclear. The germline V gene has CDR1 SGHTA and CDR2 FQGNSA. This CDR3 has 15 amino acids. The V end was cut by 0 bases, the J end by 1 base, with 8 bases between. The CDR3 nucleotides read TGTGCCAGCAGCTTAGCCACGCCCGGCACAGATACGCAGTATTTT. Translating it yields CASSLATPGTDTQYF.

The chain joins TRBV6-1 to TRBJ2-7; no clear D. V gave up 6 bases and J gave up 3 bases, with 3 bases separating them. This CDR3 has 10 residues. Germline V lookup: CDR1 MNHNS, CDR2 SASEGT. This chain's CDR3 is CASRNYEQYF. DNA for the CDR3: TGTGCCAGCAGGAACTACGAGCAGTACTTC.

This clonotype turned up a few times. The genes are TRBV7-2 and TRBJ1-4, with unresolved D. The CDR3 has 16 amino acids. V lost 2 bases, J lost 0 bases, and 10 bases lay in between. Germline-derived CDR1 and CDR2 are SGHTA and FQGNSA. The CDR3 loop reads CASSLLVAATNEKLFF. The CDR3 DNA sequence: TGTGCCAGCAGCTTACTAGTGGCTGCAACTAATGAAAAACTGTTTTTT.

CDR3 residues: CASSLDRSNYGYTF. The CDR3 bases are TGTGCCAGCAGCTTAGACAGGTCTAACTATGGCTACACCTTC. The gene calls are TRBV7-2 and TRBJ1-2; D may be TRBD1 (5 bases). The CDR3 is 14 residues long. With 1 base removed from V and 0 bases from J, the gap between germline ends came to 6 bases. Germline values: CDR1 SGHTA, CDR2 FQGNSA.

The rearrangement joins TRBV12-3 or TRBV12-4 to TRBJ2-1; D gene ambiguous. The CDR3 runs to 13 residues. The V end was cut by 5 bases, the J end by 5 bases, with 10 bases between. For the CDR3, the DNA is TGTGCCAGCAGTCCCGGATTGGACAATGAGCAGTTCTTC. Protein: CASSPGLDNEQFF.

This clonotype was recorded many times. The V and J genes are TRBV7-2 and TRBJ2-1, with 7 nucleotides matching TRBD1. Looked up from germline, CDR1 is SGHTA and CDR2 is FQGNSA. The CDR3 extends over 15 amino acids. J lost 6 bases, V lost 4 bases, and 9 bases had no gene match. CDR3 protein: CASSSWTGLANEQFF. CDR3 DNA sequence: TGTGCCAGCAGCTCCTGGACAGGCCTGGCCAATGAGCAGTTCTTC.

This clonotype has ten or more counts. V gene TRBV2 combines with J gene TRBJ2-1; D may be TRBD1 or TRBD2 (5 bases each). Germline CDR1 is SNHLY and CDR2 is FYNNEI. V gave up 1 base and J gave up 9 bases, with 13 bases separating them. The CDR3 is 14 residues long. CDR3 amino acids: CASSEVVRGGEQFF. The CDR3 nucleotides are TGTGCCAGCAGTGAAGTCGTCCGGGGCGGTGAGCAGTTCTTC.

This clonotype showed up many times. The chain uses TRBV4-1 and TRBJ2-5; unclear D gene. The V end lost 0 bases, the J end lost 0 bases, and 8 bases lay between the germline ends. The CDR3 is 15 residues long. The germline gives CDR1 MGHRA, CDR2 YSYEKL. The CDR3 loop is CASSQDVFDQETQYF. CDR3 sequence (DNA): TGCGCCAGCAGCCAAGATGTGTTCGACCAAGAGACCCAGTACTTC.

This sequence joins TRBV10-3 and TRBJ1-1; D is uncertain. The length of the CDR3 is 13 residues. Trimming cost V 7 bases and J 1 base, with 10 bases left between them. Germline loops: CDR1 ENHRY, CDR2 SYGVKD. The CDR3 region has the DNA TGTGCCATCATATCGGAGAGGAACACTGAAGCTTTCTTT. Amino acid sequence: CAIISERNTEAFF.

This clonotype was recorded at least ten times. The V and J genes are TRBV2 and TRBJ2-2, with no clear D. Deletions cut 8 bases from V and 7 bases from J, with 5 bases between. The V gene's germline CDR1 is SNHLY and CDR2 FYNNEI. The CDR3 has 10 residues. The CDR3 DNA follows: TGTGCCAGCTGGGACGGGGAGCTGTTTTTT. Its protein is CASWDGELFF.

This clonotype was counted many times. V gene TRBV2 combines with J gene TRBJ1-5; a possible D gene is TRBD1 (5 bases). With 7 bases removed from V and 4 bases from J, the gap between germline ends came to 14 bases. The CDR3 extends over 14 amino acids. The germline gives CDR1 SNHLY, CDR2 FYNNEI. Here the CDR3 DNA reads TGTGCCAGCACCATGGGAGGGGCTAATCAGCCCCAGCATTTT. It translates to CASTMGGANQPQHF.